The clone carrying this TCR beta chain has a handful of counts. Its specificity is not known. The data are from a study of T-cell memory formation after mild COVID-19. General study results and limits: The pre-infection memory compartment contained some responding clones, suggesting cross-reactive memory joined. The authors left the SARS-CoV-2 specificity of second-wave clones peaking on day 37 unconfirmed.

TCRdb re-called the 5' RACE reads with MiXCR, one entry per CDR3 protein. The data show 350,000 to 500,000 distinct CDR3 sequences, around 18% seen once. The V end was cut by 3 bases, the J end by 6 bases, with 14 bases between. CDR3 size: 15 residues. From germline, CDR1 is LGHDT and CDR2 YNNKEL (reference sequence). The receptor was derived from an adult woman who had mild COVID-19 (a few samples of this study predate the infection). Cell type and time point are not known. Sequencing was carried out using PBMCs or a T cell subset sorted from them (not recorded which). This chain uses TRBV3-1 with TRBJ2-2; D not certain. CDR3 in DNA: TGTGCCAGCAGCCACAGAAAATTGACACCCGGGGAGCTGTTTTTT. Residues: CASSHRKLTPGELFF.